This T cell receptor beta chain came from a study of T cells after yellow fever vaccination. Overall study: SMART-Seq v4 Ultra Low Input prepared libraries from low-cell fractions.

TCRdb passed the 5' RACE reads through MiXCR, listing each CDR3 protein once. The table has 510,000 or so distinct CDR3 sequences, 15% to 20% seen once. Note on this clonotype: Its antigen is currently unknown.

Whole-study results and caveats: Subsequent to the booster, the majority of primary-vaccination clones reappeared (less than 97% CD4, 88% CD8). Only a minor proportion of clonotypes was detected across both CD4 and CD8 compartments.

The CDR3 extends over 14 amino acids. Trimming pared 4 bases from V and 7 bases from J, leaving 13 bases between. The germline gives CDR1 SNHLY, CDR2 FYNNEI. This sample comprised PBMCs, obtained 15 days after the yellow fever booster vaccination. This chain connects TRBV2 to TRBJ2-2; D is unresolved. The origin of this receptor is a man aged 25 to 40 who received the YFV17D yellow fever vaccine. The CDR3 sequence is CASSGFSGIGELFF. The CDR3 DNA follows: TGTGCCAGCAGTGGATTCTCTGGGATCGGGGAGCTGTTTTTT.